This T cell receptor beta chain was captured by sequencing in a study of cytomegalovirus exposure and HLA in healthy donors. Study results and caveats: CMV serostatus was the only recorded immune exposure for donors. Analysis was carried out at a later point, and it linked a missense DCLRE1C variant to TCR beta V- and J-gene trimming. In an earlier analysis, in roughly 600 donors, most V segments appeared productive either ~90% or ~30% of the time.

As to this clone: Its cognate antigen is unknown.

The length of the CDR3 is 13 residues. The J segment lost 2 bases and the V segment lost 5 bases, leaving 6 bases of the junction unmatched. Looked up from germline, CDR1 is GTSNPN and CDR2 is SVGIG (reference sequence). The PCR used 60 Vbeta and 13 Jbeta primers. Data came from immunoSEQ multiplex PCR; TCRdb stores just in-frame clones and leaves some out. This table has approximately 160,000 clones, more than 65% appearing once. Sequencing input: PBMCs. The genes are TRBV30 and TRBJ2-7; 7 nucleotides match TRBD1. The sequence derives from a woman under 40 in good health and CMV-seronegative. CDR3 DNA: TGTGCCTGGGATGGGACAGATGCCTACGAGCAGTACTTC. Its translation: CAWDGTDAYEQYF. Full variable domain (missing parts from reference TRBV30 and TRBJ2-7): SQTIHQWPATLVQPVGSPLSLECTVEGTSNPNLYWYRQAAGRGLQLLFYSVGIGQISSEVPQNLSASRPQDRQFILSSKKLLLSDSGFYLCAWDGTDAYEQYFGPGTRLTVT.